The 18 T cell receptor beta chains reported below all come from one sample, sequenced in a study of Ad26.COV2.S vaccination and SARS-CoV-2 variants. The table came from immunoSEQ multiplex PCR; TCRdb's copy has only in-frame clones and leaves some out. Counted here are 300,000 to 400,000 clones, under 90% occurring once; the ten biggest clones make up around 5.5%. As to treatment: roughly 18 received Ad26.COV2.S at low or high dose, single or two shots; about 5 received placebo; per-sample allocation not given. Samples analyzed were those drawn on day 63 after the first vaccine or placebo injection. The sequencing here drew on peripheral blood, taken in a trial of Ad26.COV2.S vaccine versus placebo. These receptors came from a person aged 18-65 years who received the Ad26.COV2.S COVID-19 vaccine or a placebo.

The count of this clone is one. The chain couples TRBV29-1 to TRBJ2-7; TRBD1 matches at 7 bases. This CDR3 contains 13 residues. Germline CDR1 is SQVTM and CDR2 is ANQGSEA. V shed 7 bases, J shed 1 base, and the junction held 7 bases outside the gene matches. The CDR3 DNA is TGCAGCGCCATATACAGGGGATCCTACGAGCAGTACTTC. The encoded protein is CSAIYRGSYEQYF.

The chain combines TRBV5-6 with TRBJ1-1; no firm D call. The CDR3 is made up of 13 amino acids. The V end lost 0 bases, the J end lost 0 bases, and 3 bases lay between the germline ends. Germline lookup yields CDR1 SGHDT and CDR2 YYEEEE. This chain's CDR3 is CASSLGLNTEAFF. CDR3 bases: TGTGCCAGCAGCTTGGGGTTGAACACTGAAGCTTTCTTT.

V is TRBV27 and J is TRBJ1-4; D is perhaps TRBD1 (6 bases). The V end lost 5 bases, the J end lost 9 bases, and 16 bases lay between the germline ends. The germline gives CDR1 MNHEY, CDR2 SMNVEV (reference sequence). This CDR3 region has 14 residues. CDR3 in DNA: TGTGCCAGCAGTGATCGACAGGTGACTAAAAAACTGTTTTTT. Amino acid sequence: CASSDRQVTKKLFF.

The chain uses TRBV19 and TRBJ1-1; TRBD1 matches at 11 bases. Looked up from germline, CDR1 is LNHDA and CDR2 is SQIVND (reference sequence). This CDR3 comprises 13 residues. Germline trimming cut 7 bases from V and 11 bases from J; bases unmatched to any gene: 9. CDR3 DNA sequence: TGTGCCAGTAATCCATTGGACAGGGGGCCGGCTTTCTTT. Encoded protein: CASNPLDRGPAFF. Filled out from reference TRBV19 and TRBJ1-1, the complete variable domain reads DGGITQSPKYLFRKEGQNVTLSCEQNLNHDAMYWYRQDPGQGLRLIYYSQIVNDFQKGDIAEGYSVSREKKESFPLTVTSAQKNPTAFYLCASNPLDRGPAFFGQGTRLTVV.

This clone was detected a few times. The chain has TRBV7-7 and TRBJ2-1; TRBD2 might be the D (6 bases). Per germline, CDR1 SSHAT and CDR2 FNYEAQ (reference sequence). The CDR3 spans 14 residues. Trimming removed 1 base at V and 9 bases at J, with 13 bases between. CDR3 in DNA: TGTGCCAGCAGCTTAGGGGGGGTGTTTGGTGAGCAGTTCTTC. This sequence encodes CASSLGGVFGEQFF.

This sequence joins TRBV2 and TRBJ1-2; no clear D gene. This CDR3 spans 14 amino acids. The V end lost 9 bases, the J end lost 4 bases, and 18 bases lay between the germline ends. CDR1 and CDR2 from the germline V gene are SNHLY and FYNNEI. CDR3 nucleotides: TGTGCCAGTAAGCCCTCTAGTGGCGGCTATGGCTACACCTTC. Protein product: CASKPSSGGYGYTF.

This clone was detected only once. The DNA is omitted, as the CDR3 cannot be located on it reliably, and the CDR3 follows TCRdb's listing. The rearrangement links TRBV7-6 to TRBJ2-7. Germline V gives CDR1 SGHVS, CDR2 FNYEAQ. Termini included, the CDR3 measures 13 amino acids. CDR3 residues: CASSTSGAGEQYV.

The chain is built from TRBV9 and TRBJ1-1; D is unclear. Trimming pared 0 bases from V and 6 bases from J, leaving 15 bases between. CDR1 and CDR2 from the germline V gene are SGDLS and YYNGEE. The CDR3 has 15 amino acids. The CDR3 DNA sequence: TGTGCCAGCAGCGTAGTAGTCGGCGGCTGGGCTGAAGCTTTCTTT. Translation: CASSVVVGGWAEAFF.

This clone was seen a single time. The chain uses TRBV7-2 and TRBJ1-1; D gene uncertain. CDR1 is SGHTA and CDR2 is FQGNSA in the germline V gene. Trimming shortened V by 1 base and J by 10 bases, and 19 bases separated the two germline ends. The CDR3 contains 15 residues. The CDR3 sequence: CASSLGLARELLAFF. CDR3 DNA sequence: TGTGCCAGCAGCTTAGGCCTAGCCCGCGAGCTTCTAGCTTTCTTT.

The rearrangement joins TRBV12-5 to TRBJ2-3, with TRBD2 identical over 11 bases. With 7 bases clipped from V and 5 bases from J, the junction kept 5 bases outside the gene matches. The CDR3 extends over 14 amino acids. Germline values: CDR1 LGHNT, CDR2 FRNRAP. Here the CDR3 DNA reads TGTGCTAGTGCCTGGGGGACTAGCGGAGATACGCAGTATTTT. Residues: CASAWGTSGDTQYF.

The chain is built from TRBV29-1 and TRBJ1-1, with a weak D call TRBD1 (6 bases). V was clipped by 7 bases and J by 2 bases, with 14 bases between them. The CDR3 has 13 residues. Germline assignment: CDR1 SQVTM and CDR2 ANQGSEA. The CDR3 loop reads CSGEQGFNTEAFF. CDR3 DNA sequence: TGCAGCGGCGAACAGGGCTTTAACACTGAAGCTTTCTTT.

Turning to this clone: Other DNA sequences in this specimen translate into the identical CDR3. The chain uses TRBV6-5 and TRBJ1-1; D remains unclear. CDR3 length equals 13 residues. Trimming pared 5 bases from V and 1 base from J, leaving 8 bases between. Germline loops: CDR1 MNHEY, CDR2 SVGAGI. CDR3 region: CASSLGENTEAFF. CDR3 in DNA: TGTGCCAGCAGTCTAGGTGAGAACACTGAAGCTTTCTTT.

This chain connects TRBV4-3 to TRBJ2-2; tentatively, D is TRBD1 (6 bases). From germline, CDR1 is LGHNA and CDR2 YSLEER. The CDR3 sequence is 13 residues long. Trimming stripped 0 bases from V and 9 bases from J, with 8 bases between. CDR3 region: CASSQDRGWELFF. CDR3 sequence (DNA): TGCGCCAGCAGCCAAGACAGGGGCTGGGAGCTGTTTTTT.

This chain joins TRBV7-9 and TRBJ2-7; D gene uncertain. The CDR3 extends over 14 amino acids. V lost 2 bases, J lost 0 bases, and 8 bases lay in between. CDR1 and CDR2 (germline): SEHNR, FQNEAQ (reference sequence). Here the CDR3 reads CASSLIQISYEQYF. In DNA form, the CDR3 reads TGTGCCAGCAGCTTAATCCAGATCTCCTACGAGCAGTACTTC.

The chain combines TRBV10-1 with TRBJ2-7, with 11 bases lining up with TRBD2. V was pared by 4 bases and J by 0 bases, with 2 bases of the junction left unmatched. Germline values: CDR1 WNHNN, CDR2 SYGVQD (reference sequence). The CDR3 consists of 15 residues. The CDR3 DNA reads as TGCGCCAGCAGTGGGACTAGCGGGCACTCCTACGAGCAGTACGTC. Translation: CASSGTSGHSYEQYV.

The chain employs TRBV7-2 and TRBJ1-1; D is perhaps TRBD1 (6 bases). The germline V gene has CDR1 SGHTA and CDR2 FQGNSA. CDR3 length: 16 residues. V gave up 1 base and J gave up 4 bases, with 16 bases separating them. CDR3 sequence: CASSLVAGARSTEAFF. The CDR3 coding sequence is TGTGCCAGCAGCTTAGTTGCAGGGGCTAGGAGCACTGAAGCTTTCTTT.

The V call is TRBV3-1 (or the pseudogene TRBV3-2), the J call TRBJ2-3, with 7 nucleotides matching TRBD2. Germline CDR1 and CDR2: LGHDT and YNNKEL (reference sequence). CDR3 size: 14 residues. J lost 2 bases, V lost 8 bases, and 7 bases had no gene match. CDR3 protein: CASGTTKITDTQYF. The CDR3 region has the DNA TGTGCCAGCGGGACTACCAAAATCACAGATACGCAGTATTTT.

V gene TRBV5-6 combines with J gene TRBJ2-7; D is undetermined. V lost 0 bases and J lost 4, with 5 bases in between. The germline CDR1 and CDR2 sequences are SGHDT and YYEEEE. The CDR3 is 12 amino acids. This CDR3 is CASSLVSYEQYF. CDR3 DNA sequence: TGTGCCAGCAGCTTGGTCTCGTACGAGCAGTACTTC.